This TCR beta chain stems from a study of blood T cell repertoires in COVID-19. CDR3 size: 14 residues. V lost 5 bases to trimming and J lost 3 bases; unmatched junction nucleotides: 6. Germline V gene sequence: CDR1 SGHTA, CDR2 FQGNSA. Generated by immunoSEQ multiplex PCR, the TCRdb table keeps only in-frame clones and is missing some. The table includes tens of thousands of clones, around four fifths detected once. The rearrangement uses TRBV7-2 and TRBJ2-5; 7 bases are a match to TRBD1. Sequenced material: peripheral blood. The clonotype originates from a man at least 80 years old with active or convalescent COVID-19. CDR3 DNA: TGTGCCAGCAGCCCCTCAGGGGGTAAAGAGACCCAGTACTTC. Its protein product is CASSPSGGKETQYF.